This is a list of T cell receptor beta chains from one sample in a study of T cell responses to AZD1222 COVID-19 vaccine. The assay was immunoSEQ multiplex PCR, and TCRdb's table has in-frame clones only and misses some. The table shows just over 80,000 clones, with approximately 90% occurring only once. The sample here was peripheral blood, taken on day 0 of AZD1222 vaccination. All receptors come from an adult in good health. Both conserved end residues are part of each CDR3. D genes are given only for firm matches.

cdr3_aa: CASMKTGESGVSEQYF; j_call: TRBJ2-7; v_call: TRBV4-1; d_call: -
cdr3_aa: CASKPPQANYGYTF; j_call: TRBJ1-2; v_call: TRBV6-5; d_call: -
cdr3_aa: CAWSRTGLGSEKLFF; j_call: TRBJ1-4; v_call: TRBV30; d_call: TRBD1
cdr3_aa: CANTSVLCLREQYF; j_call: TRBJ2-7; v_call: TRBV21-1; d_call: -
cdr3_aa: CASSRTGSWIDEQYF; j_call: TRBJ2-7; v_call: TRBV2; d_call: TRBD1
cdr3_aa: CASKSRDTEAFF; j_call: TRBJ1-1; v_call: TRBV3-1/TRBV3-2; d_call: -
cdr3_aa: CATRAGTGVVQPQHF; j_call: TRBJ1-5; v_call: TRBV15; d_call: TRBD1
cdr3_aa: CASSLSTDTQYF; j_call: TRBJ2-3; v_call: TRBV5-1; d_call: -
cdr3_aa: CASSTSTGSWIYF; j_call: TRBJ1-3; v_call: TRBV7-2; d_call: -
cdr3_aa: CASSLGDKDNQPQHF; j_call: TRBJ1-5; v_call: TRBV5-1; d_call: -
cdr3_aa: CAISEPARIGYGYTF; j_call: TRBJ1-2; v_call: TRBV10-3; d_call: -
cdr3_aa: CATSRGDAVSSYEQYF; j_call: TRBJ2-7; v_call: TRBV15; d_call: -
cdr3_aa: CASSTRQGNTEAFF; j_call: TRBJ1-1; v_call: TRBV4-1; d_call: TRBD1